The 17 T cell receptor beta chains below all came from one sample that was sequenced in a study of cytomegalovirus exposure and HLA in healthy donors. Primers included in the PCR were 60 Vbeta and 13 Jbeta primers. Some clones are missing from TCRdb's copy, which holds only in-frame ones; the method was immunoSEQ multiplex PCR. The sample includes 150,000 to 200,000 clones, over 75% of them seen just once. The sample comprised PBMCs. The receptors here all came from a man aged 40-55 years in good health and CMV-seropositive.

The chain links TRBV19 to TRBJ2-7; no clear D gene. V shed 0 bases and J shed 7 bases, with 13 bases lying between them. Germline V gives CDR1 LNHDA, CDR2 SQIVND (reference sequence). The CDR3 is 14 amino acids. CDR3 amino acids: CASSIDATPGEQYF. CDR3 nucleotide sequence: TGTGCCAGTAGTATAGATGCCACTCCTGGTGAGCAGTACTTC.

This clone showed up just once. The chain links TRBV28 to TRBJ2-2, with a possible D match to TRBD2 (5 bases). V gave up 5 bases and J gave up 6 bases, with 13 bases separating them. There are 14 residues in the CDR3. Germline V gene sequence: CDR1 MDHEN, CDR2 SYDVKM. The CDR3 here is CASSAAERPGELFF. CDR3 DNA: TGTGCCAGCAGTGCTGCGGAGCGGCCCGGGGAGCTGTTTTTT.

This chain uses TRBV4-2 with TRBJ1-4, with 8 bases matching TRBD1. V lost 2 bases to trimming and J lost 2 bases; unmatched junction nucleotides: 4. Per the germline V gene, CDR1 is LGHNA and CDR2 is YNFKEQ. There are 16 residues in the CDR3. The CDR3 sequence: CASSQQTGDTNEKLFF. The CDR3 DNA reads as TGTGCCAGCAGCCAACAGACAGGGGATACTAATGAAAAACTGTTTTTT.

The gene calls are TRBV18 and TRBJ1-5; no clear D. Deletions cut 5 bases from V and 2 bases from J, with 4 bases between. This CDR3 spans 12 amino acids. Germline CDR1 and CDR2: KGHSH and LQKENI. The CDR3 is CASSERNQPQHF. CDR3 in DNA: TGTGCCAGCTCAGAGCGCAATCAGCCCCAGCATTTT.

The V and J genes are TRBV2 and TRBJ2-3, with 9 bases identical to TRBD2. The germline CDR1 and CDR2 sequences are SNHLY and FYNNEI. The V gene end was trimmed by 4 bases and the J gene end by 5 bases; junction bases not matched to a gene: 10. This CDR3 spans 16 amino acids. CDR3 in amino acids: CASSVRRGRARDTQYF. CDR3 bases: TGTGCCAGCAGTGTTCGGCGCGGGAGGGCTAGAGATACGCAGTATTTT.

This clone was picked up a small number of times. The chain links TRBV28 to TRBJ2-4; possible D gene TRBD1, 6 bases. The germline gives CDR1 MDHEN, CDR2 SYDVKM. This CDR3 is 16 amino acids long. V was pared by 3 bases and J by 9 bases, with 21 bases between. The CDR3 DNA sequence: TGTGCCAGCAGTTTCCCGGGACACGGGTCCGAGGGCATTCAGTACTTC. As protein: CASSFPGHGSEGIQYF. Drawing the rest from reference TRBV28 and TRBJ2-4, the complete variable domain is DVKVTQSSRYLVKRTGEKVFLECVQDMDHENMFWYRQDPGLGLRLIYFSYDVKMKEKGDIPEGYSVSREKKERFSLILESASTNQTSMYLCASSFPGHGSEGIQYFGAGTRLSVL.

This clone showed up just a few times. V and J are TRBV6-5 and TRBJ1-2; 7 bases align to TRBD1. The V gene end was trimmed by 11 bases and the J gene end by 4 bases; junction bases not matched to a gene: 4. The CDR3 contains 11 residues. Germline V gives CDR1 MNHEY, CDR2 SVGAGI. The CDR3 coding sequence is TGTGCCGAGGGACAGATCTATGGCTACACCTTC. Its protein product is CAEGQIYGYTF.

CDR3 nucleotides: TGTGCCACCAGCAGAGATAGAGGGGGCCTCGGGAGTATGCGGGAGACCCAGTACTTC. This gives the protein CATSRDRGGLGSMRETQYF. This rearrangement joins TRBV15 to TRBJ2-5; perhaps TRBD1 as D (7 bases). Germline loops: CDR1 LNHNV, CDR2 YYDKDF (reference sequence). This CDR3 contains 19 residues. The germline V and J ends were trimmed by 0 bases and 5 bases, with 25 bases remaining between them.

The chain is built from TRBV4-1 and TRBJ2-7, with TRBD2 matching 10 bases. The V gene's germline CDR1 is MGHRA and CDR2 YSYEKL. This CDR3 contains 16 residues. With V trimmed by 4 bases and J by 0 bases, 6 bases remained unmatched. The CDR3, as DNA: TGCGCCAGCAGCCCTAGCGGGAGCGCCAGCTCCTACGAGCAGTACTTC. As protein: CASSPSGSASSYEQYF.

The V and J genes are TRBV5-1 and TRBJ2-7; 13 nucleotides match TRBD2. The CDR3 is 14 residues long. With 3 bases clipped from V and 4 bases from J, the junction kept 1 base outside the gene matches. Per germline, CDR1 SGHRS and CDR2 YFSETQ. CDR3 DNA: TGCGCCAGCAGCTCGACTAGCGGGAGGTACGAGCAGTACTTC. It translates to CASSSTSGRYEQYF.

V usage is TRBV6-1 and J usage is TRBJ2-2; possible D gene TRBD1, 5 bases. The CDR3 is 13 amino acids. V dropped 8 bases and J dropped 1 base, with 8 bases sitting between them. Germline-derived CDR1 and CDR2 are MNHNS and SASEGT. The CDR3 protein is CASYQGNTGELFF. CDR3 in DNA: TGTGCCAGCTATCAGGGGAACACCGGGGAGCTGTTTTTT.

The V and J genes are TRBV19 and TRBJ2-3, with TRBD2 identical over 7 bases. The CDR3 has 16 residues. Per the germline V gene, CDR1 is LNHDA and CDR2 is SQIVND (reference sequence). The V segment lost 5 bases and the J segment 1 base; nucleotides outside the gene matches: 9. CDR3 residues: CASSAPTGRRTDTQYF. The CDR3 DNA is TGTGCCAGTAGTGCCCCCACCGGGAGGCGCACAGATACGCAGTATTTT.

This sequence joins TRBV9 and TRBJ2-3, with 7 bases identical to TRBD2. V lost 3 bases and J lost 2; bases outside the gene matches: 6. The CDR3 loop spans 15 amino acids. Germline assignment: CDR1 SGDLS and CDR2 YYNGEE. CDR3 protein: CASSAGTKITDTQYF. The CDR3, as DNA: TGTGCCAGCAGCGCCGGGACTAAAATCACAGATACGCAGTATTTT.

CDR3 DNA: TGTGCCAGCAGCTTAAGTTTGACCGGCGAGGACGAGCAGTACTTC. This codes for CASSLSLTGEDEQYF. The chain is built from TRBV11-3 and TRBJ2-7; no definite D call. Per the germline V gene, CDR1 is SGHNT and CDR2 is YENEEA. Trimming stripped 2 bases from V and 5 bases from J, with 16 bases between. CDR3 length: 15 amino acids.

There are a few counts of this clone. The rearrangement links TRBV5-1 to TRBJ1-3, with D possibly matching TRBD1 (5 bases). Trimming shortened V by 0 bases and J by 6 bases, and 16 bases separated the two germline ends. CDR1 SGHRS and CDR2 YFSETQ come from the germline V gene. This CDR3 is 16 amino acids long. CDR3 nucleotide sequence: TGCGCCAGCAGCTTGGGGTCATCGGGGGAGACAAACACCATATATTTT. Amino acids: CASSLGSSGETNTIYF.

The chain uses TRBV9 and TRBJ2-1; 8 bases match TRBD1. The germline V gene encodes CDR1 SGDLS and CDR2 YYNGEE. The CDR3 consists of 15 residues. The trim removed 4 bases at V and 3 bases at J, leaving 6 bases unmatched. The CDR3 nucleotides are TGTGCCAGCAGCATTCGGACAGGGTACTACAATGAGCAGTTCTTC. Amino acids: CASSIRTGYYNEQFF.

This clone is a singleton in its sample. CDR3 loop: CASSQASRDTQYF. CDR3 nucleotides: TGCGCCAGCAGCCAAGCCTCGCGAGATACGCAGTATTTT. The chain joins TRBV4-1 to TRBJ2-3, with D unresolved. The germline V and J ends were trimmed by 1 base and 5 bases, with 7 bases remaining between them. The CDR3 sequence is 13 residues long. Germline lookup yields CDR1 MGHRA and CDR2 YSYEKL.